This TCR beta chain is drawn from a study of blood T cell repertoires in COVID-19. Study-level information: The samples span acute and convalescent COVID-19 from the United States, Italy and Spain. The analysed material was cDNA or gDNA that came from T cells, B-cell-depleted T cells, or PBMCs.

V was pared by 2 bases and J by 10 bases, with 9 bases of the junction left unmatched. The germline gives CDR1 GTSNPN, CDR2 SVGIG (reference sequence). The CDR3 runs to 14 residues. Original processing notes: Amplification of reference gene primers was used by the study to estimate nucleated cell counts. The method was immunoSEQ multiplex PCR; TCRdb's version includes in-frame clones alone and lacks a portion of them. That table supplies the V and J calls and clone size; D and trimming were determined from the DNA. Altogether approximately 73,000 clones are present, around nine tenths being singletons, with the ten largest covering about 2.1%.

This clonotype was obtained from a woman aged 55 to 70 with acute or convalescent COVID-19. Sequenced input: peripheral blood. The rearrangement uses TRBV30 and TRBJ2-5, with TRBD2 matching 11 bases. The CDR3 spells CAWSLGTSGGGQYF. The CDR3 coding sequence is TGTGCCTGGAGTCTCGGGACTAGCGGCGGGGGCCAGTACTTC.